The 6 T cell receptor beta chains below were found in one sample sequenced in a study of control samples from healthy donors and cancer patients. Clones were sequenced by immunoSEQ multiplex PCR, and TCRdb holds only the in-frame ones, with some missing. The table has 130,000 or so clones, roughly 88% seen once. The sequenced sample consisted of blood. These TCRs come from a man aged 45-65 years in good health.

This clone came up a few times. The V call is TRBV18, the J call TRBJ2-6; D not resolved. Trimming cost V 3 bases and J 0 bases, with 12 bases left between them. The CDR3 loop spans 17 amino acids. CDR1 and CDR2 from the germline V gene are KGHSH and LQKENI. The CDR3 reads CASSPLGSLSGANVLTF. The DNA of the CDR3 is TGTGCCAGCTCACCGCTTGGCAGTCTCTCTGGGGCCAACGTCCTGACTTTC.

The rearrangement links TRBV5-1 to TRBJ1-4; 8 bases are shared with TRBD1. V was pared by 8 bases and J by 8 bases, with 8 bases of the junction left unmatched. Germline loops: CDR1 SGHRS, CDR2 YFSETQ. CDR3 size: 13 residues. The chain's CDR3 is CASNQGADEKLFF. The DNA of the CDR3 is TGCGCCAGTAACCAGGGGGCGGACGAAAAACTGTTTTTT.

The J gene is TRBJ2-5, the V gene TRBV5-8; D possibly matches TRBD1 or TRBD2 (5 bases each). The CDR3 length is 16 residues. The V end lost 2 bases, the J end lost 2 bases, and 16 bases lay between the germline ends. Germline assignment: CDR1 SGHTS and CDR2 YDEGEE. DNA for the CDR3: TGTGCCAGCAGCTTTGGGGAACGGGGCTCTCAAGAGACCCAGTACTTC. Translating gives CASSFGERGSQETQYF.

Turning to this clone: An end of the junction does not agree with germline; a read error may underlie this. This chain links TRBV19 with TRBJ2-2; D gene ambiguous. In germline, CDR1 is LNHDA, CDR2 SQIVND (reference sequence). The CDR3 spans 11 residues. The CDR3 protein is CASSNTGELFF. The CDR3 region has the DNA TGTGCCAGTAGTAACACGGGGGAGCTGTTTTTT.

This sequence joins TRBV7-3 and TRBJ2-1, with 9 bases aligning to TRBD1. J was trimmed by 6 bases and V by 5 bases; bases with no gene match: 5. This CDR3 comprises 14 residues. Germline V lookup: CDR1 SGHTA, CDR2 FQGTGA. The CDR3 sequence is CASSARDRANEQFF. Written as DNA, the CDR3 is TGTGCCAGCAGCGCCAGGGACAGGGCCAATGAGCAGTTCTTC.

CDR3 sequence (DNA): TGTGCCAGCCAGCGGGGACTAGCGTTCGACGAGCAGTACTTC. This gives the protein CASQRGLAFDEQYF. V gene TRBV25-1 combines with J gene TRBJ2-7, with 10 bases matching TRBD2. Per the germline V gene, CDR1 is MGHDK and CDR2 is SYGVNS. This CDR3 has 14 residues. The V gene end was trimmed by 8 bases and the J gene end by 5 bases; junction bases not matched to a gene: 9.